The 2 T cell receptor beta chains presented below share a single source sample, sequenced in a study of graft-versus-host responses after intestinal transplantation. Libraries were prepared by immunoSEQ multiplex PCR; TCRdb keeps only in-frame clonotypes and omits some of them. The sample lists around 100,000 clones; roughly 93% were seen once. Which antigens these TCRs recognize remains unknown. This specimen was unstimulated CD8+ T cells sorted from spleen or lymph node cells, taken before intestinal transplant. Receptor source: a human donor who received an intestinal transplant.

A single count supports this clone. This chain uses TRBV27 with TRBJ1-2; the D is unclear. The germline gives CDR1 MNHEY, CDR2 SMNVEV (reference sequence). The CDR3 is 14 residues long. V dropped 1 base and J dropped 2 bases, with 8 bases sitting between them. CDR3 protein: CASSLFATNYGYTF. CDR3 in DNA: TGTGCCAGCAGTTTATTTGCAACCAACTATGGCTACACCTTC.

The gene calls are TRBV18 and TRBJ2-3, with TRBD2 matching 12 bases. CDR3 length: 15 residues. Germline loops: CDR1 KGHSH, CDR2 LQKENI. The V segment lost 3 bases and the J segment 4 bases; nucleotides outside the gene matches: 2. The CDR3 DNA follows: TGTGCCAGCTCACCCGGACTAGCGGGGCCAGATACGCAGTATTTT. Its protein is CASSPGLAGPDTQYF.